This TCR beta chain appears in the sequencing data of a study of blood T cell repertoires in COVID-19. As handled by the study authors: Amplified reference gene primers provided the basis for estimating nucleated cell counts. Clones were read by immunoSEQ multiplex PCR, and TCRdb kept only the in-frame ones, dropping some. The DNA gave D and trimming, while V, J and clone size come from that table. The repertoire holds about 250,000 clones, with around 86% as singletons. Recovery meant two consecutive negative NP/OP PCR tests, professional clearance, or resolved symptoms. This clone occurred a few times. V was shortened by 1 base and J by 1 base, with 11 bases between the two germline ends. Germline V gene sequence: CDR1 SGHDT, CDR2 YYEEEE. The CDR3 has 15 residues.

The receptor was derived from a man between 18 and 35 years old who had recovered from COVID-19. The chain uses TRBV5-6 and TRBJ2-5; tentatively, D is TRBD2 (6 bases). The sample taken for sequencing was PBMCs or T cells enriched from blood (not recorded which). The CDR3 bases are TGTGCCAGCAGCTTGCCCGTGGGGGGCCAAGAGACCCAGTACTTC. This sequence encodes CASSLPVGGQETQYF.